These 8 T cell receptor beta chains originate from one sample sequenced in a study of blood T cell repertoires in COVID-19. Libraries were prepared by immunoSEQ multiplex PCR; TCRdb keeps only in-frame clonotypes and omits some of them. In the table there are around 250,000 clones, around nine tenths of which are singletons. The sample consisted of peripheral blood. The receptor source for this set is a woman in her 40s who had recovered from COVID-19.

The chain has TRBV24-1 and TRBJ2-1; D possibly corresponds to TRBD2 (6 bases). The germline V gene has CDR1 KGHDR and CDR2 SFDVKD. This CDR3 spans 15 amino acids. Trimming pared 4 bases from V and 2 bases from J, leaving 11 bases between. The CDR3 loop reads CATSEARLAYNEQFF. DNA for the CDR3: TGTGCCACCAGTGAAGCAAGACTAGCCTACAATGAGCAGTTCTTC.

V gene TRBV9 combines with J gene TRBJ1-2; D is undetermined. Trimming cost V 0 bases and J 3 bases, with 9 bases left between them. Germline CDR1 and CDR2: SGDLS and YYNGEE. The CDR3 is made up of 14 amino acids. The chain's CDR3 is CASSVERADYGYTF. The DNA for the CDR3 is TGTGCCAGCAGCGTAGAGAGGGCAGACTATGGCTACACCTTC.

CDR3 in DNA: TGTGCCAGCAGTTTAATCCGACAGGGGGCTGGCAATCAGCCCCAGCATTTT. Translating gives CASSLIRQGAGNQPQHF. The chain combines TRBV28 with TRBJ1-5; 10 bases are shared with TRBD1. V shed 2 bases and J 2 bases; nucleotides not matched to a gene: 6. The CDR3 loop spans 17 amino acids. Germline V gene data show CDR1 as MDHEN and CDR2 as SYDVKM.

V usage is TRBV30 and J usage is TRBJ2-7; TRBD1 aligns across 7 bases. CDR1 and CDR2 from the germline V gene are GTSNPN and SVGIG (reference sequence). The ends lost 2 bases at V and 4 bases at J; junction bases unmatched: 8. CDR3 length: 14 residues. The DNA for the CDR3 is TGTGCCTGGAGTCTGCAGACAGGGAGTTACGAGCAGTACTTC. Translated: CAWSLQTGSYEQYF.

This chain connects TRBV30 to TRBJ2-1; 7 bases map to TRBD2. Germline CDR1 GTSNPN, CDR2 SVGIG (reference sequence). CDR3 length: 11 residues. V was pared by 2 bases and J by 16 bases, with 8 bases of the junction left unmatched. The CDR3 reads CAWSFGGTEFF. The DNA of the CDR3 is TGTGCCTGGAGTTTCGGGGGGACCGAATTCTTC.

The DNA for the CDR3 is TGCGCCAGCAGCCAAGCGGGGGGACAGGGGGCGCGTACCACTGAAGCTTTCTTT. Residues: CASSQAGGQGARTTEAFF. The gene calls are TRBV4-1 and TRBJ1-1; 12 nucleotides agree with TRBD1. The CDR3 sequence is 18 residues long. Germline V gene sequence: CDR1 MGHRA, CDR2 YSYEKL. Unmatched junction bases numbered 10, after V lost 1 base and J lost 4 bases.

The chain carries TRBV5-1 and TRBJ2-3; 10 bases map to TRBD2. V was clipped by 8 bases and J by 4 bases; unmatched bases: 7. Germline V gene data show CDR1 as SGHRS and CDR2 as YFSETQ. The CDR3 has 14 amino acids. The CDR3 nucleotides are TGCGCCAGTGAAGCGGGAGGGGTGGCAGATACGCAGTATTTT. It encodes CASEAGGVADTQYF.

This chain joins TRBV27 and TRBJ1-6, with 7 bases that match TRBD1. The CDR3 extends over 16 amino acids. CDR1 is MNHEY and CDR2 is SMNVEV in the germline V gene (reference sequence). Trimming at V came to 5 bases and at J to 7 bases, leaving 11 bases not matched to a gene. The CDR3 coding sequence is TGTGCCAGCAGTCCCTCTGGGACAGCTCCCAATTCACCCCTCCACTTT. Its protein is CASSPSGTAPNSPLHF.